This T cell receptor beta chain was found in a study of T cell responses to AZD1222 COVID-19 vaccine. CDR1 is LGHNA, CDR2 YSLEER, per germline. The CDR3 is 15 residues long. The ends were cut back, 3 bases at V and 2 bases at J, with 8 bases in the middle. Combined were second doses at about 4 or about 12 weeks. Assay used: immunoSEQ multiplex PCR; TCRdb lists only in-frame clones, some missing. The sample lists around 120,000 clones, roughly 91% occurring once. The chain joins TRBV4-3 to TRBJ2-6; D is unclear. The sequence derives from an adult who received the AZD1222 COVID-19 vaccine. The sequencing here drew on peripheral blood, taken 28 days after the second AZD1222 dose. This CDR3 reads CASSHDWAGANVLTF. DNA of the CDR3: TGCGCCAGCAGCCATGATTGGGCTGGGGCCAACGTCCTGACTTTC.